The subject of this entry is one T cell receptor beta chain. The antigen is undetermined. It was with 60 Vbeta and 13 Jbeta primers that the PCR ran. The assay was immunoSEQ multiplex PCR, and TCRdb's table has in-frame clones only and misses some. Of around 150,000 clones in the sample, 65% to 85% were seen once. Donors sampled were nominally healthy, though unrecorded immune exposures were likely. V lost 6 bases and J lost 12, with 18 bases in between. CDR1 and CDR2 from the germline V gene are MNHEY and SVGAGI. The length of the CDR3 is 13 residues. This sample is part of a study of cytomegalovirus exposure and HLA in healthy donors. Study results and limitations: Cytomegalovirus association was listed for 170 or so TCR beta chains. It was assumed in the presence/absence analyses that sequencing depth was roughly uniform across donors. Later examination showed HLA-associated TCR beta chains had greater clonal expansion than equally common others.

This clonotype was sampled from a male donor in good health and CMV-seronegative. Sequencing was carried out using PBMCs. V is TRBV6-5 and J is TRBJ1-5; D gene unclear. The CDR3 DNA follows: TGTGCCAGCAGGCCCACCGTTCGAGGAAACCAGCATTTT. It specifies CASRPTVRGNQHF.